This T cell receptor (beta chain) was sequenced for a study of CD8+ T cells in alopecia areata. RNA extraction and reverse transcription yielded cDNA as sequencing template. Repertoires were generated with immunoSEQ multiplex PCR, while TCRdb's copy carries only in-frame clones and drops some. Altogether 150,000 to 200,000 clones are present, around 51% being singletons, with the ten largest covering 10%. The treatment was: oral pan-JAK inhibitor, 5-10 mg twice daily. This CDR3 region has 14 residues. V dropped 1 base and J dropped 4; count of bases not matched to a gene: 1. Germline CDR1 and CDR2: GTSNPN and SVGIG (reference sequence). Turning to this clone: The antigen remains unidentified.

The study, taken as a whole, reports: Throughout tofacitinib, many expanded lesional clones continued to persist in scalp and blood.

V gene TRBV30 combines with J gene TRBJ1-6; TRBD1 aligns across 7 bases. Sequences were derived from CD8+ T cells sorted from blood, sampled around week 54, from a patient treated with tofacitinib. The receptor comes from a human donor with alopecia areata. CDR3 coding DNA: TGTGCCTGGAGTGAGGGACAGTATAATTCACCCCTCCACTTT. Its translation: CAWSEGQYNSPLHF. Full variable domain (remainder filled in from reference TRBV30 and TRBJ1-6): SQTIHQWPATLVQPVGSPLSLECTVEGTSNPNLYWYRQAAGRGLQLLFYSVGIGQISSEVPQNLSASRPQDRQFILSSKKLLLSDSGFYLCAWSEGQYNSPLHFGNGTRLTVT.